What follows are 18 T cell receptor beta chains derived from one specimen sequenced in a study of blood T cell repertoires in COVID-19. Some clones are missing from TCRdb's copy, which holds only in-frame ones; the method was immunoSEQ multiplex PCR. The sample comprises over 200,000 clones, roughly 87% of which are singletons, and 10% to 13% rests with the top ten. Sequenced sample: PBMCs or T cells enriched from blood (not recorded which). These receptors were taken from a man younger than 30 with acute COVID-19.

The count of this clone is one. The J gene is TRBJ2-1, the V gene TRBV28; D might be TRBD2 (5 bases). The length of the CDR3 is 13 residues. Germline V CDR1 and CDR2: MDHEN, SYDVKM. Trimming took off 3 bases at V and 9 bases at J, with 12 bases between the two ends. The CDR3 region has the DNA TGTGCCAGCAGTTTGACGGGATCGGGTGAGCAGTTCTTC. Translating it yields CASSLTGSGEQFF.

The rearrangement uses TRBV28 and TRBJ1-3, with D possibly being TRBD1 (6 bases). This CDR3 is 14 amino acids long. Trimming pared 3 bases from V and 5 bases from J, leaving 11 bases between. Germline CDR1 reads MDHEN; CDR2 reads SYDVKM. CDR3 nucleotide sequence: TGTGCCAGCAGTTTTTCGGACAGCCGAAACACCATATATTTT. Residues: CASSFSDSRNTIYF.

V is TRBV7-9 and J is TRBJ2-3; TRBD2 aligns across 10 bases. From germline, CDR1 is SEHNR and CDR2 FQNEAQ (reference sequence). V shed 5 bases and J 6 bases; nucleotides not matched to a gene: 17. The CDR3 runs 18 residues. CDR3 loop: CASSPPTLASGRGDTQYF. DNA for the CDR3: TGTGCCAGCAGCCCCCCTACCCTGGCTAGCGGGAGAGGCGATACGCAGTATTTT. Supplemented by reference TRBV7-9 and TRBJ2-3, the full variable domain reads DTGVSQNPRHKITKRGQNVTFRCDPISEHNRLYWYRQTLGQGPEFLTYFQNEAQLEKSRLLSDRFSAERPKGSFSTLEIQRTEQGDSAMYLCASSPPTLASGRGDTQYFGPGTRLTVL.

Only one count was recorded for this clone. V and J are TRBV5-1 and TRBJ1-1, with 10 positions matching TRBD1. Losses at the gene ends were 6 bases for V and 3 bases for J; bases not matched to a gene: 11. The CDR3 totals 16 residues. Germline V CDR1 and CDR2: SGHRS, YFSETQ. In nucleotides, the CDR3 is TGCGCCAGCAACCGGGACAGGGGAGATGTAGACACTGAAGCTTTCTTT. As protein: CASNRDRGDVDTEAFF.

The chain employs TRBV4-3 and TRBJ2-3; weak D call: TRBD2 (6 bases). This CDR3 has 14 amino acids. The germline CDR1 and CDR2 sequences are LGHNA and YSLEER. Trimming shortened V by 0 bases and J by 5 bases, and 9 bases separated the two germline ends. The CDR3 region is CASSQEAGLDTQYF. For the CDR3, the DNA is TGCGCCAGCAGCCAAGAAGCGGGTCTAGATACGCAGTATTTT.

This clone was picked up a small number of times. The V gene is TRBV10-2, the J gene TRBJ2-7; 7 positions match TRBD2. This CDR3 has 13 amino acids. Per germline, CDR1 WSHSY and CDR2 SAAADI. V lost 3 bases, J lost 5 bases, and 4 bases stayed unmatched. Here the CDR3 reads CASSERRENEQYF. The CDR3 DNA sequence: TGCGCCAGCAGTGAAAGGCGGGAGAACGAGCAGTACTTC.

The V and J genes are TRBV5-4 and TRBJ1-3; 12 nucleotides align to TRBD1. Unmatched junction bases numbered 5, after V lost 4 bases and J lost 3 bases. The germline gives CDR1 SGHNT, CDR2 YYREEE (reference sequence). The CDR3 consists of 16 residues. The CDR3 reads CASSPGTGGYGNTIYF. CDR3 nucleotide sequence: TGTGCCAGCAGCCCGGGGACAGGGGGCTATGGAAACACCATATATTTT.

The V call is TRBV24-1, the J call TRBJ1-2; D uncertain. Trimming took off 3 bases at V and 7 bases at J, with 11 bases between the two ends. In germline, CDR1 is KGHDR, CDR2 SFDVKD. CDR3 length: 13 residues. In DNA, the CDR3 is TGTGCCACCAGTGATCCGCGGAGGAGTGGCTACACCTTC. This codes for CATSDPRRSGYTF.

This chain connects TRBV6-5 to TRBJ2-7, with D perhaps TRBD1 (6 bases). The CDR3 spans 13 residues. Germline CDR1 MNHEY, CDR2 SVGAGI. V was shortened by 8 bases and J by 5 bases, with 16 bases between the two germline ends. CDR3 sequence: CASRQVPDHEQYF. Here the CDR3 DNA reads TGTGCCAGCCGACAGGTCCCCGACCACGAGCAGTACTTC.

This chain links TRBV7-3 with TRBJ2-2, with a possible D match to TRBD2 (6 bases). The CDR3 consists of 15 residues. The V gene's germline CDR1 is SGHTA and CDR2 FQGTGA. Trimming took 1 base from V and 2 from J, leaving 8 bases between them. The CDR3 protein is CASSLIADNTGELFF. CDR3 in DNA: TGTGCCAGCAGCTTAATAGCGGATAACACCGGGGAGCTGTTTTTT. The variable domain in full, with the rest retrieved from reference TRBV7-3 and TRBJ2-2, is GAGVSQTPSNKVTEKGKYVELRCDPISGHTALYWYRQSLGQGPEFLIYFQGTGAADDSGLPNDRFFAVRPEGSVSTLKIQRTERGDSAVYLCASSLIADNTGELFFGEGSRLTVL.

The chain recombines TRBV3-1 (or the pseudogene TRBV3-2) with TRBJ2-7; maybe TRBD1 (6 bases). This CDR3 contains 15 residues. Germline V gene sequence: CDR1 LGHDT, CDR2 YNNKEL (reference sequence). Deletions cut 3 bases from V and 3 bases from J, with 15 bases between. The CDR3 nucleotides are TGTGCCAGCAGCCATCCCTTTGGGGGCATCTACGAGCAGTACTTC. Translated: CASSHPFGGIYEQYF.

This chain connects TRBV28 to TRBJ2-3, with D uncertain. Trimming removed 10 bases from V and 1 base from J, with 18 bases in between. CDR3 length equals 15 residues. From germline, CDR1 is MDHEN and CDR2 SYDVKM. Written as DNA, the CDR3 is TGTGCCACTGACTTAACCGGAACTGGCACAGATACGCAGTATTTT. The encoded protein is CATDLTGTGTDTQYF.

J is TRBJ1-1 and V is TRBV4-1; tentative D call: TRBD1 (5 bases). The germline CDR1 and CDR2 sequences are MGHRA and YSYEKL. The CDR3 is 15 amino acids. V lost 1 base and J 3 bases, leaving 12 bases between the germline ends. The DNA for the CDR3 is TGCGCCAGCAGCCAAGTTGTGGGGGGTGACACTGAAGCTTTCTTT. Its translation is CASSQVVGGDTEAFF.

The V and J genes are TRBV5-8 and TRBJ2-7, with 9 bases that match TRBD2. Germline values: CDR1 SGHTS, CDR2 YDEGEE. J gave up 4 bases and V 3 bases, and 5 bases lay outside the gene matches. The CDR3 contains 14 residues. The CDR3 bases are TGTGCCAGCAGCTACTTAAGCGGGAGGTACGAGCAGTACTTC. Residues: CASSYLSGRYEQYF.

The chain joins TRBV7-2 to TRBJ2-4; no firm D call. Germline loops: CDR1 SGHTA, CDR2 FQGNSA. V was pared by 4 bases and J by 1 base, with 8 bases between. This CDR3 has 14 amino acids. CDR3 in DNA: TGTGCCAGCAGCTGGCAGGTGGCCAAAAACATTCAGTACTTC. Translation: CASSWQVAKNIQYF.

The J gene is TRBJ1-1, the V gene TRBV21-1. TRBV21-1 is given as a pseudogene. The CDR3 is 13 amino acids. The CDR3, as DNA: TGTGCCAGCAGCAAAGTTACACCCCGGCGGGCTTTCTTT. Its translation: CASSKVTPRRAFF.

As concerns this clone: Distinct nucleotide sequences in the sample also encode this CDR3. This chain joins TRBV28 and TRBJ2-2, with D tentatively TRBD1 (6 bases). CDR1 MDHEN and CDR2 SYDVKM come from the germline V gene. The CDR3 is made up of 14 amino acids. Trimming took off 5 bases at V and 1 base at J, with 8 bases between the two ends. In nucleotides, the CDR3 is TGTGCCAGCAGTCTGGGACAGAACACCGGGGAGCTGTTTTTT. Residues: CASSLGQNTGELFF.

This clone was detected only a few times. The chain has TRBV5-1 and TRBJ2-7; tentative D call: TRBD1 (5 bases). The V end was cut by 1 base, the J end by 5 bases, with 13 bases between. The CDR3 length is 14 residues. CDR1 SGHRS and CDR2 YFSETQ come from the germline V gene. This chain's CDR3 is CASSLPGPADEQYF. The CDR3 bases are TGCGCCAGCAGCTTGCCAGGGCCGGCGGACGAGCAGTACTTC.